This TCR beta chain was recovered during a study of early T cells in non-severe SARS-CoV-2 infection. TCRdb re-derived calls from the 5' RACE reads in MiXCR, one entry per CDR3 protein. The table has approximately 75,000 distinct CDR3 sequences, more than 14% seen once. CDR1 is SEHNR and CDR2 is FQNEAQ in the germline V gene (reference sequence). V was trimmed by 5 bases and J by 4 bases, leaving 9 bases between them. The CDR3 runs to 13 residues. This clonotype was counted only a few times. The starting material was whole blood, obtained at baseline. The chain combines TRBV7-9 with TRBJ1-3; no firm D call. The clonotype comes from an adult who was a healthcare worker with PCR-confirmed SARS-CoV-2 infection or an uninfected control (not recorded which). CDR3 nucleotides: TGTGCCAGCAGCGAGGGCACAGGAAACACCATATATTTT. Its translation is CASSEGTGNTIYF.